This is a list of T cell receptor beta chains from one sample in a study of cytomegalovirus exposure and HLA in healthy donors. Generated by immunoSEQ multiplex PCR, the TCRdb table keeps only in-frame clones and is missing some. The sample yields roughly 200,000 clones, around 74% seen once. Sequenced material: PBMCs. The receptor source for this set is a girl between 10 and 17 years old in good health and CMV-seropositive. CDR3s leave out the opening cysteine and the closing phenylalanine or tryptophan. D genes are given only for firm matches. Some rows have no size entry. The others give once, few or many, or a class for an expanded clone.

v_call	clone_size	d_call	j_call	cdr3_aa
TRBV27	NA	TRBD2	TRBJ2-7	ASMSLAGMILSTNYERNYEQY
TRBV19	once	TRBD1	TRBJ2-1	ASSHRQGASNEQF
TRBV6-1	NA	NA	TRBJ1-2	ASRDSNYGYT
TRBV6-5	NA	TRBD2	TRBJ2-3	ASSQSGGAPDTQY
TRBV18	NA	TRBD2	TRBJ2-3	ASSRGGDTDTQY
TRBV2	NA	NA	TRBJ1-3	ASSEGRANSGNTIY
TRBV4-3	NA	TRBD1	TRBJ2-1	ASSQDLGGNYNEQF
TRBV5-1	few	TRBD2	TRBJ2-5	ASSDPGGQETQY
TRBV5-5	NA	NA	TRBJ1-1	ASSWGERNTEAF
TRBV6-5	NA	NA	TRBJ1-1	ASIAGGRAF
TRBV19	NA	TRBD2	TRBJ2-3	ATTTSGGRGSTDTQY
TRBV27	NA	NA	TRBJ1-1	ASSLLVGQMNTEAF
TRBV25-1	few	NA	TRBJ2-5	ASSAAGEETQY
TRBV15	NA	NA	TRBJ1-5	ATSRTSRGSSNQPQH
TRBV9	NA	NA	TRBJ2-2	ASSPIPGGRTGELF
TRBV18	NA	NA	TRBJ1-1	ASSLQGLKNTEAF
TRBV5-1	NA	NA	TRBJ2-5	ASSLSHPAQETQY
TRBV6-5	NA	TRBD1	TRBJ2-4	ASSYSPGGANIQY
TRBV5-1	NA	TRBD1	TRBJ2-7	ASSVMASVDRAYEQY
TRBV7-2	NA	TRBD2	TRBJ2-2	ASRRLAGGDTGELF
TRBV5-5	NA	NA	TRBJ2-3	ASSLGRGDTQY
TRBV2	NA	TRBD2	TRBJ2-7	AILTSGLYYEQY
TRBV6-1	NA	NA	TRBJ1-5	ASSEGVFTGSNQPQH
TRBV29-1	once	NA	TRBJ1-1	SVEKFSLGGDTLENTEAF
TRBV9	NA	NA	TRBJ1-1	ASSAQGRDTEAF
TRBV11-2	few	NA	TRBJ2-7	ASSPTRDTAASTYEQY
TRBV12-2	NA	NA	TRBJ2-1	ASRLRTSGPLLVEQF
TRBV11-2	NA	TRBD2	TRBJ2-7	ASSIGGLAALPLSYEQY
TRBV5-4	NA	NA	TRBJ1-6	ASSLGYRENSPLH
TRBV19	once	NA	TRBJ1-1	ASILNTVRGNTEAF
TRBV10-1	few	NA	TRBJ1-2	ASDLDWTYGYT
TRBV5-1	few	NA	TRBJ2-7	ASSPDSAYEQY
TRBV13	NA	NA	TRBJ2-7	ASSPAAGAYEQY
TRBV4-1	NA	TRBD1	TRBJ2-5	ASSQPDRDQETQY
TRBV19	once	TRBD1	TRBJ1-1	ATRDRGLWTEAF
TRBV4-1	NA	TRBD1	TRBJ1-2	ASSQAGTGAYGYT
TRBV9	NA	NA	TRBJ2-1	ASSVSATGYRDNEQF
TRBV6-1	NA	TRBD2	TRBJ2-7	ASSSGGGSYEQY
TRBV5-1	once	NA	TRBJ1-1	ASSATTNTEAF
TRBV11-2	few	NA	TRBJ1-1	ASSPTQMNTEAF
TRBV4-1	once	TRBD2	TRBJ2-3	ASSQVDIAGGSTDTQY
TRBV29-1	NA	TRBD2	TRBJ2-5	SARRGGETQY
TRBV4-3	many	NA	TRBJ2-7	ASSILTGSSYEQY
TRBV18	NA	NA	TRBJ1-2	ASSLEGNYGYT
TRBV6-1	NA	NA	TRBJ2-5	ASRDGQFQETQY
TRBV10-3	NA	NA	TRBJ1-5	AISPSGNQPQH
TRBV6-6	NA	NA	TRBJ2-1	ASSSGPLEQF
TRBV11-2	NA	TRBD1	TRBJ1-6	ASSLGGGQENSPLH
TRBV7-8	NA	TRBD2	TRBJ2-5	ASSPGTMGTQY
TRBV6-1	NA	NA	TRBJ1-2	ASSESGADPNYGYT
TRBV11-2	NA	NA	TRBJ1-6	ASSVAQGGNSPLH
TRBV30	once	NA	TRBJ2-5	AWSATGETQY